The present T cell receptor beta chain was sequenced within a study of T cells in Graves' hyperthyroidism and ophthalmopathy. Study-wide findings and caveats: Most expanded thyroid clonotypes above 0.001 also appeared in blood.

RNA transcripts gave rise to amplified TCR beta CDR3 regions. RT-PCR in the first round (using the HTBI primer set) targeted the TCR CDR3. Via MiXCR, TCRdb re-called the multiplex PCR reads, giving one row per CDR3 protein. The sample carries around 540,000 distinct CDR3 sequences, more than 45% recorded once. A word on this clonotype: Its antigen is unknown.

The ends were cut back, 6 bases at V and 3 bases at J, with 11 bases in the middle. The CDR3 spans 12 residues. Germline V gene data show CDR1 as SQVTM and CDR2 as ANQGSEA. J is TRBJ1-2 and V is TRBV29-1; D remains unclear. The receptor's source is a young woman with Graves' hyperthyroidism. The sample was peripheral blood or thyroid tissue (not recorded which). The CDR3 loop is CSVEGRDYGYTF. The DNA for the CDR3 is TGCAGCGTAGAGGGCAGAGACTATGGCTACACCTTC.